This TCR beta chain was captured in a study of beta chain features in type 1 diabetes. CDR1 is SGHTA, CDR2 FQGNSA, per germline. With V trimmed by 2 bases and J by 9 bases, 5 bases remained unmatched. This CDR3 region has 14 residues. Of the isolated RNA, all was reverse transcribed, and so the sequenced material was expressed TCRB transcripts. The table came from immunoSEQ multiplex PCR; TCRdb's copy has only in-frame clones and leaves some out. This sample yields around 340,000 clones, of which around 8% are seen a single time; 0.44% belongs to the top ten. Sequencing was carried out using central memory CD4+ T cells from blood. The chain uses TRBV7-2 and TRBJ2-1; 9 positions agree with TRBD2. This TCR was recovered from a woman aged 18-29 years in good health. The CDR3 reads CASSLLAGWVEQFF. DNA of the CDR3: TGTGCCAGCAGCTTACTAGCGGGGTGGGTTGAGCAGTTCTTC.